A selection of T cell receptor beta chains follows, all from one sample in a study of control samples from healthy donors and cancer patients. Profiled with immunoSEQ multiplex PCR; TCRdb holds only in-frame clones, not every one. The sample records 95,000 to 110,000 clones, more than 85% being singletons. Sequenced: PBMCs. The origin of the receptors is a man in his sixties with lung cancer. CDR3s include the opening cysteine and the closing phenylalanine or tryptophan. D genes are given only for firm matches. Clone sizes are given selectively: once, few, many, or a class where the clone is expanded.

size	V	D	J	DNA	CDR3
.	TRBV5-1	.	TRBJ2-5	TGCGCCAGCAGCTTGGTGCAGGGCGAGGGAGATGGGGAGACCCAGTACTTC	CASSLVQGEGDGETQYF
.	TRBV5-5	TRBD1	TRBJ2-7	TGTGCCAGCAGCTTGGATACGACAGGGGACTACGAGCAGTACTTC	CASSLDTTGDYEQYF
.	TRBV18	.	TRBJ1-4	TGTGCCAGCTCACCAGGCGGGGGAGGCGGTGAAAAACTGTTTTTT	CASSPGGGGGEKLFF
once	TRBV10-3	TRBD1	TRBJ1-1	TGTGCCATCCAGGGGGCTGATAACACTGAAGCTTTCTTT	CAIQGADNTEAFF
many	TRBV7-3	.	TRBJ2-1	TGTGCCAGCAGCTTAATGCCTAGAGGTAATGAGCAGTTCTTC	CASSLMPRGNEQFF
.	TRBV6-5	.	TRBJ1-2	TGTGCCAGCGACGCGTTGCACTATGGCTACACCTTC	CASDALHYGYTF
few	TRBV5-8	TRBD1	TRBJ2-1	TGTGCCAGCAGCACAGGGACAGGGGGCGTCTACAATGAGCAGTTCTTC	CASSTGTGGVYNEQFF
.	TRBV2	TRBD2	TRBJ2-5	TGTGCCAGCGTGGGGGGGGAGACCCAGTACTTC	CASVGGETQYF
.	TRBV7-9	.	TRBJ2-1	TGTGCCAGCAGCCCAGATTACAGAGTTCGGAATGAGCAGTTCTTC	CASSPDYRVRNEQFF
.	TRBV5-6	.	TRBJ2-2	TGTGCCAGCAGCTTGAGGAGTCGGATACTATTCACCGGGGAGCTGTTTTTT	CASSLRSRILFTGELFF
.	TRBV7-3	TRBD2	TRBJ2-2	TGTGCCAGCAGCTTAACCCCTCTTACTAGCGGGGGGCCCACCGGGGAGCTGTTTTTT	CASSLTPLTSGGPTGELFF
once	TRBV9	.	TRBJ2-5	TGTGCCAGCAGCGGACCTGGCGGTCCCGGGGACCCTAATCGCCCACAAGAGACCCAGTACTTC	CASSGPGGPGDPNRPQETQYF
.	TRBV3-1/TRBV3-2	TRBD2	TRBJ2-4	TGTGCCAGCAGCGGACTAGCGGGGGGGCTGGGCATTCAGTACTTC	CASSGLAGGLGIQYF
.	TRBV30	.	TRBJ1-3	TGTGCCTGGAGTGTTCAGGGCTCTGGAAACACCATATATTTT	CAWSVQGSGNTIYF
.	TRBV3-1/TRBV3-2	TRBD1	TRBJ2-2	TGTGCCAGCAGCCTTCAGGACAGGGGTCCCGGGGAGCTGTTTTTT	CASSLQDRGPGELFF
.	TRBV21-1	.	TRBJ2-5	TGTGCCAGCACCCCAGACCTATTACTAGCGGGGGTGTGGGGGGAGACCCAGTACTTC	CASTPDLLLAGVWGETQYF
.	TRBV5-1	.	TRBJ2-1	TGCGCCAGCAGCTTGGGCACAAGGAATGAGCAGTTCTTC	CASSLGTRNEQFF
once	TRBV6-6	.	TRBJ2-2	TGTGCCAGCAAAGACAGCTACACCGGGGAGCTGTTTTTT	CASKDSYTGELFF
.	TRBV5-1	TRBD2	TRBJ2-7	TGCGCCAGCAGCTTGCAAGGGACTAGCGGTGCCTACGAGCAGTACTTC	CASSLQGTSGAYEQYF
.	TRBV24-1	.	TRBJ2-3	TGTGCCACCAGTCCCGGCGGCCCCGCAGATACGCAGTATTTT	CATSPGGPADTQYF
.	TRBV6-2/TRBV6-3	TRBD1	TRBJ1-1	TGTGCCAGCAGTTCTATGGACAGGGGGCGCCAAGCTTTCTTT	CASSSMDRGRQAFF
.	TRBV3-1/TRBV3-2	TRBD1	TRBJ2-1	TGTGCCAGCAACGACAACAGGGGCAATGAGCAGTTCTTC	CASNDNRGNEQFF
.	TRBV7-3	.	TRBJ1-2	TGTGCCAGCAGCTTAGTACCTCGGAGGGATGGCTACACCTTC	CASSLVPRRDGYTF
.	TRBV11-1	.	TRBJ1-2	TGTGCCAGCAGCTTAGAAAGTGGAGTTTCCTATGGCTACACCTTC	CASSLESGVSYGYTF
.	TRBV7-2	.	TRBJ1-5	TGTGCCAGCAACCAACAGGGTCGCGATCAGCCCCAGCATTTT	CASNQQGRDQPQHF
.	TRBV5-6	.	TRBJ1-2	TGTGCCAGCAGCTTGGTAGGGGAGGACTATGGCTACACCTTC	CASSLVGEDYGYTF
.	TRBV5-5	.	TRBJ2-3	TGTGCCAGCAGCTTGGGGGCAGGGCGGCCCACAGATACGCAGTATTTT	CASSLGAGRPTDTQYF
.	TRBV7-7	TRBD1	TRBJ2-5	TGTGCCAGCAGCTACGGGACAGGGGGTGAGACCCAGTACTTC	CASSYGTGGETQYF
.	TRBV13	.	TRBJ1-1	TGTGCCAGCAGCCATAGAAGCACAATCACTGAAGCTTTCTTT	CASSHRSTITEAFF
.	TRBV30	TRBD1	TRBJ1-1	TGTGCCTGGACCGGGACAGGAATAACTAGAAACACTGAAGCTTTCTTT	CAWTGTGITRNTEAFF
.	TRBV9	.	TRBJ2-7	TGTGCCAGCAGCTCCACCTACGAGCAGTACTTC	CASSSTYEQYF
few	TRBV11-3	TRBD1	TRBJ2-3	TGTGCCAGCATGTCCGGACAGGGGTACGATACGCAGTATTTT	CASMSGQGYDTQYF
few	TRBV3-1/TRBV3-2	.	TRBJ1-2	TGTGCCAGCAGCCTGGAAACCACCGGTGGCTACACCTTC	CASSLETTGGYTF
once	TRBV10-2	.	TRBJ2-7	TGCGCCAGCAGTGAGGGACTGCTCGGCGAGCAGTACTTC	CASSEGLLGEQYF
.	TRBV29-1	.	TRBJ2-7	TGCAGCGTTGAAGGGGACAAACACACCTACGAGCAGTACTTC	CSVEGDKHTYEQYF
.	TRBV11-2	.	TRBJ1-1	TGTGCCAGCAGCTTGAATGAAGCTTTCTTT	CASSLNEAFF
.	TRBV7-2	TRBD1	TRBJ2-5	TGTGCCAGCAGCCCTGGGACAGTGCAAGAGACCCAGTACTTC	CASSPGTVQETQYF
.	TRBV18	TRBD1	TRBJ2-2	TGTGCCAGCTCCGTCGGGACAGGGGGAAACACCGGGGAGCTGTTTTTT	CASSVGTGGNTGELFF
.	TRBV7-2	.	TRBJ2-3	TGTGCCAGCAGCTTAGCGGTTAATACAGATACGCAGTATTTT	CASSLAVNTDTQYF
.	TRBV7-2	.	TRBJ2-5	TGTGCCAGCAGCTCAGGCCGGGACATAGAGACCCAGTACTTC	CASSSGRDIETQYF
.	TRBV7-7	.	TRBJ2-5	TGTGCCAGCAGCTCGGAGCCTCATTCAGAGACCCAGTACTTC	CASSSEPHSETQYF
.	TRBV7-2	.	TRBJ2-1	TGTGCCAGCAGCTTTCACAATGAGCAGTTCTTC	CASSFHNEQFF
.	TRBV6-2/TRBV6-3	.	TRBJ1-1	TGTGCCAGCAGTTACGACATTTCAACTGAAGCTTTCTTT	CASSYDISTEAFF
once	TRBV18	.	TRBJ1-5	TGTGCCAGCTCACCAGGAAGGGGAGGCAATCAGCCCCAGCATTTT	CASSPGRGGNQPQHF
.	TRBV2	TRBD1	TRBJ2-3	TGTGCCAGCAGTGAAGGGCAGGGGGCAGATACGCAGTATTTT	CASSEGQGADTQYF
.	TRBV10-3	TRBD2	TRBJ2-1	TGTGCCATCAGTAGCGGGGGGGCCTACAATGAGCAGTTCTTC	CAISSGGAYNEQFF
.	TRBV11-1	.	TRBJ2-3	TGTGCCAGCAGCTTTAGCGGCAGCACAGATACGCAGTATTTT	CASSFSGSTDTQYF